Presented here are 17 T cell receptor beta chains from one specimen sequenced in a study of regulatory T cells in long-lasting Graves disease. Sample time point: newly diagnosed GD, antithyroid drugs for less than 3 months. There was RNA extracted from PBMCs, and the TCR library was made from it. Both iRepertoire HTBI primers and Arm-PCR of CDR3 regions were used to build the TCR beta libraries. TCRdb re-derived calls from the multiplex PCR reads in MiXCR, one entry per CDR3 protein. The table records hundreds of thousands of distinct CDR3 sequences, 15% to 19% of them present only once. Source: peripheral blood mononuclear cells (PBMCs), taken at new diagnosis, from a patient treated with antithyroid drugs. Source of these receptors: a female donor with Graves disease.

This clonotype has ten or more counts. The chain combines TRBV5-1 with TRBJ2-1; D may match TRBD1 or TRBD2 (5 bases each). Trimming took off 2 bases at V and 10 bases at J, with 22 bases between the two ends. The germline V gene encodes CDR1 SGHRS and CDR2 YFSETQ. The CDR3 spans 16 residues. CDR3 sequence (DNA): TGCGCCAGCAGCTTTCCAATACAGGTGCCCTGGGGGGAGCAGTTCTTC. Its translation is CASSFPIQVPWGEQFF.

This clonotype appeared many times. The V call is TRBV24-1, the J call TRBJ2-1, with D tentatively TRBD2 (5 bases). The ends were cut back, 7 bases at V and 5 bases at J, with 14 bases in the middle. CDR1 and CDR2 (germline): KGHDR, SFDVKD. The CDR3 is 14 amino acids. The CDR3 nucleotides read TGTGCCACCAGCGGGCAGATGAGGGACAATGAGCAGTTCTTC. Its protein is CATSGQMRDNEQFF.

This clonotype came up many times. The chain has TRBV27 and TRBJ2-3; TRBD2 aligns across 7 bases. Trimming took 6 bases from V and 3 from J; bases not matched to a gene: 9. Germline V gene sequence: CDR1 MNHEY, CDR2 SMNVEV (reference sequence). The CDR3 is 15 amino acids. Written as DNA, the CDR3 is TGTGCCAGCAGCCCCCTAGCGGACCCAACAGATACGCAGTATTTT. Residues: CASSPLADPTDTQYF.

This clonotype was counted a few times. The chain carries TRBV5-6 and TRBJ1-2; D is unclear. This CDR3 region has 13 residues. The germline V gene encodes CDR1 SGHDT and CDR2 YYEEEE. The V and J ends lost 2 bases and 7 bases respectively, with 12 bases between them. Here the CDR3 reads CASSLPLGGGYTF. CDR3 coding DNA: TGTGCCAGCAGCTTACCCCTGGGCGGTGGCTACACCTTC.

There are many counts of this clonotype. In nucleotides, the CDR3 is TGTGCCAGCAGCTCATCGAGCTCCTACAATGAGCAGTTCTTC. It codes for CASSSSSSYNEQFF. The rearrangement uses TRBV5-6 and TRBJ2-1; D is unresolved. V lost 3 bases to trimming and J lost 0 bases, with 7 bases between them. This CDR3 spans 14 amino acids. The V gene's germline CDR1 is SGHDT and CDR2 YYEEEE.

The chain has TRBV30 and TRBJ2-1, with TRBD2 matching over 7 bases. Germline trimming cut 5 bases from V and 8 bases from J; bases unmatched to any gene: 15. Per germline, CDR1 GTSNPN and CDR2 SVGIG (reference sequence). The length of the CDR3 is 15 residues. CDR3 loop: CAWDSVGGRGDEQFF. CDR3 coding DNA: TGTGCCTGGGACAGCGTGGGCGGGAGAGGCGATGAGCAGTTCTTC.

This clonotype was detected only a few times. The chain carries TRBV7-9 and TRBJ2-7, with 7 bases aligning to TRBD1. This CDR3 region has 13 residues. The germline V gene has CDR1 SEHNR and CDR2 FQNEAQ (reference sequence). V dropped 6 bases and J dropped 3; count of bases not matched to a gene: 5. The CDR3 protein is CASSQGDFYEQYF. The CDR3 nucleotides read TGTGCCAGCAGTCAGGGGGATTTCTACGAGCAGTACTTC.

This clonotype was observed a few times. In DNA, the CDR3 is TGCGCCAGCAGCCAAGTGCGAGTCTCAGATACGCAGTATTTT. Translation gives CASSQVRVSDTQYF. This chain connects TRBV4-1 to TRBJ2-3; D not certain. This CDR3 comprises 14 residues. Germline V gene lookup returns CDR1 MGHRA and CDR2 YSYEKL. The ends were cut back, 1 base at V and 4 bases at J, with 9 bases in the middle.

This clonotype has ten or more counts. This rearrangement joins TRBV11-2 to TRBJ1-1, with TRBD1 as a possible D gene (5 bases). Germline assignment: CDR1 SGHAT and CDR2 FQNNGV. V was cut by 8 bases and J by 1 base, with 11 bases left in between. The CDR3 is made up of 13 amino acids. The CDR3 sequence: CASGVGRNTEAFF. The CDR3, as DNA: TGTGCCAGCGGGGTGGGGCGGAACACTGAAGCTTTCTTT.

Points on this clonotype: A clone one base away is much larger, so this may be a read error. CDR3 sequence (DNA): TGTGCCAGCAGTGAATCAGGGCCCTACGAGCAGTTCTTC. Translated: CASSESGPYEQFF. The rearrangement joins TRBV2 to TRBJ2-1, with D maybe TRBD1 (5 bases). Germline lookup yields CDR1 SNHLY and CDR2 FYNNEI. The V end was cut by 2 bases, the J end by 10 bases, with 12 bases between. CDR3 length: 13 residues. Supplemented by reference TRBV2 and TRBJ2-1, the full variable domain reads EPEVTQTPSHQVTQMGQEVILRCVPISNHLYFYWYRQILGQKVEFLVSFYNNEISEKSEIFDDQFSVERPDGSNFTLKIRSTKLEDSAMYFCASSESGPYEQFFGPGTRLTVL.

At least ten counts were recorded for this clonotype. The chain couples TRBV28 to TRBJ2-7, with 7 bases lining up with TRBD1. Trimming removed 1 base from V and 2 bases from J; junction bases left unmatched: 2. Germline loops: CDR1 MDHEN, CDR2 SYDVKM. This CDR3 has 14 residues. Here the CDR3 reads CASSLSDRAYEQYF. The CDR3 DNA reads TGTGCCAGCAGTTTATCTGACAGGGCCTACGAGCAGTACTTC. The full variable domain, completed using reference TRBV28 and TRBJ2-7, is DVKVTQSSRYLVKRTGEKVFLECVQDMDHENMFWYRQDPGLGLRLIYFSYDVKMKEKGDIPEGYSVSREKKERFSLILESASTNQTSMYLCASSLSDRAYEQYFGPGTRLTVT.

This clonotype was counted at least ten times. J is TRBJ2-7 and V is TRBV15; TRBD2 agrees at 9 bases. J was trimmed by 1 base and V by 9 bases; bases with no gene match: 4. The CDR3 has 13 amino acids. Germline V gene lookup returns CDR1 LNHNV and CDR2 YYDKDF (reference sequence). The CDR3 loop reads CATASGRSYEQYF. The CDR3 DNA follows: TGTGCCACAGCCAGCGGGAGGTCCTACGAGCAGTACTTC.

At least ten counts were recorded for this clonotype. The rearrangement joins TRBV29-1 to TRBJ1-3; TRBD1 might be the D (5 bases). V was shortened by 6 bases and J by 2 bases, with 11 bases between the two germline ends. CDR1 SQVTM and CDR2 ANQGSEA come from the germline V gene. This CDR3 has 13 residues. This CDR3 is CSVDRGPGNTIYF. Here the CDR3 DNA reads TGCAGCGTGGACCGGGGCCCTGGAAACACCATATATTTT.

This clonotype was detected many times. The CDR3 DNA is TGTGCCAGCAGCCCTGGGGGCTTCCCTGAAGCTTTCTTT. Protein: CASSPGGFPEAFF. This chain uses TRBV7-9 with TRBJ1-1; tentatively, D is TRBD1 (6 bases). V was clipped by 5 bases and J by 6 bases, with 13 bases between them. Germline V gives CDR1 SEHNR, CDR2 FQNEAQ (reference sequence). This CDR3 has 13 residues.

The V and J genes are TRBV19 and TRBJ1-2; D unclear. The CDR3 is 14 amino acids. Germline-derived CDR1 and CDR2 are LNHDA and SQIVND (reference sequence). The germline V and J ends were trimmed by 7 bases and 8 bases, with 20 bases remaining between them. The CDR3 DNA follows: TGTGCCAGTACACTTAACCTAGGTCGGCGGGGCTACACCTTC. Translation gives CASTLNLGRRGYTF.

This clonotype was picked up many times. V is TRBV28 and J is TRBJ2-7; 9 bases map to TRBD1. This CDR3 spans 15 amino acids. Germline CDR1 is MDHEN and CDR2 is SYDVKM. Trimming removed 3 bases from V and 3 bases from J; junction bases left unmatched: 6. The CDR3 bases are TGTGCCAGCAGTTTCATAGGGACAGGGAACTACGAGCAGTACTTC. Translation gives CASSFIGTGNYEQYF.

The chain is built from TRBV5-1 and TRBJ2-1; 8 bases agree with TRBD2. Germline CDR1 reads SGHRS; CDR2 reads YFSETQ. The CDR3 loop spans 14 amino acids. J gave up 7 bases and V 5 bases, and 8 bases lay outside the gene matches. CDR3 sequence: CASRKPGLGNEQFF. The CDR3 DNA reads TGCGCCAGCAGAAAACCGGGACTAGGGAATGAGCAGTTCTTC.